Detailed here is one T cell receptor (beta chain). Its antigen is currently unknown. The naive CD8 subset, CD45RO-negative cells positively selected for CCR7, excluded terminally differentiated effector memory CD45RA+ cells. The data belong to a study of shared clonotypes between healthy human individuals. General study findings and limits: Non-shared clonotypes displayed generation probabilities falling below those of clonotypes present in all four donors. Depth was large, yet rarefaction showed that sorted-subset sequencing was incomplete.

Profiling relied on immunoSEQ multiplex PCR, and the TCRdb table lists in-frame clones only, not all of them. The sample yields 560,000 or so clones, roughly 95% seen once. CDR3 length: 15 residues. V was clipped by 3 bases and J by 8 bases; unmatched bases: 9. CDR1 and CDR2 (germline): LNHNV, YYDKDF (reference sequence). The TCR originated in a woman in her 30s in good health. Sequences were obtained from naive CD8+ T cells sorted from blood. The chain couples TRBV15 to TRBJ1-4; 7 positions match TRBD1. This CDR3 is CATSRARGLGEKLFF. The CDR3 nucleotides are TGTGCCACCAGCAGGGCGAGGGGGCTGGGGGAAAAACTGTTTTTT.